This T cell receptor beta chain was sequenced in a study of blood T cell repertoires in COVID-19. In the study overall: Acute and convalescent COVID-19 specimens originated in the United States, Italy and Spain. The cDNA or gDNA used as material had been derived from T cells, B-cell-depleted T cells, or PBMCs.

This clone was seen only a few times. This table comes from immunoSEQ multiplex PCR, and its TCRdb copy is limited to in-frame clones, with some not included. The sample holds about 99,000 clones, 88% seen once. Deletions cut 2 bases from V and 5 bases from J, with 12 bases between. Germline loops: CDR1 LNHDA, CDR2 SQIVND (reference sequence). The CDR3 has 14 residues. Sequencing input: peripheral blood. The genes are TRBV19 and TRBJ1-1; no firm D call. This clonotype was sampled from a man over 45 with COVID-19, enrolled during active disease. The CDR3: CASSISPAGTEAFF. DNA of the CDR3: TGTGCCAGTAGTATATCCCCGGCGGGGACTGAAGCTTTCTTT.